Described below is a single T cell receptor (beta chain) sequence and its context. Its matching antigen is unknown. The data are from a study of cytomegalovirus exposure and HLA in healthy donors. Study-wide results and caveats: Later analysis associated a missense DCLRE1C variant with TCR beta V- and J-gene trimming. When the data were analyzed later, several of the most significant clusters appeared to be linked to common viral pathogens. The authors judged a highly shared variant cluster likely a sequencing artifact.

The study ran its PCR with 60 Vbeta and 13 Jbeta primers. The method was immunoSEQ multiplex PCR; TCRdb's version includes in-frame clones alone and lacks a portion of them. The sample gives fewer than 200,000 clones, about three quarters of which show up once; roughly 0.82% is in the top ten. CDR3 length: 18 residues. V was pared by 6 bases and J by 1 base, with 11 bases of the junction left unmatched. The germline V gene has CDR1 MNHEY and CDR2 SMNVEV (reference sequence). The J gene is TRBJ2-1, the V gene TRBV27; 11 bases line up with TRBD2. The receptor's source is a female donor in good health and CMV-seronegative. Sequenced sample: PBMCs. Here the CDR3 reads CASRGTGTSGRSYNEQFF. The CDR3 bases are TGTGCCAGCAGGGGAACCGGGACTAGCGGCCGTTCCTACAATGAGCAGTTCTTC.